The 22 T cell receptor beta chains presented below share a single source sample, sequenced in a study of shared clonotypes between healthy human individuals. TCRdb keeps only in-frame clones here, not all; method: immunoSEQ multiplex PCR. In the table there are about 2.5 million clones, around 93% of which are singletons. Sequenced material: naive CD4+ T cells from PBMCs. This sample's subset: CD45RA+ positively selected. The receptors stem from a young man in good health. Some clones in this sample may be carry-over from other donors' samples.

Written as DNA, the CDR3 is TGTGCCAGCAGTTCGATCCCTTCCGAGGGGGCGCAGTATTTT. As protein: CASSSIPSEGAQYF. The genes are TRBV27 and TRBJ2-3; a weak D match, TRBD1 (6 bases). This CDR3 spans 14 amino acids. V lost 4 bases and J 10 bases, leaving 18 bases between the germline ends. Germline CDR1 reads MNHEY; CDR2 reads SMNVEV (reference sequence).

The chain combines TRBV7-2 with TRBJ2-7, with 15 positions matching TRBD2. J lost 5 bases, V lost 4 bases, and 6 bases had no gene match. Germline CDR1 SGHTA, CDR2 FQGNSA. This CDR3 comprises 16 residues. CDR3 loop: CASSSPGLAGGNEQYF. The CDR3 DNA is TGTGCCAGCAGCTCACCCGGACTAGCGGGAGGGAACGAGCAGTACTTC.

J is TRBJ2-7 and V is TRBV27, with a weak D call TRBD2 (6 bases). Germline assignment: CDR1 MNHEY and CDR2 SMNVEV (reference sequence). The CDR3 is made up of 15 amino acids. Trimming shortened V by 3 bases and J by 3 bases, and 15 bases separated the two germline ends. The CDR3 reads CASSFRRAGYYEQYF. The CDR3 DNA reads TGTGCCAGCAGTTTCCGGAGGGCGGGTTACTACGAGCAGTACTTC.

The V call is TRBV27, the J call TRBJ2-3, with D hard to call. CDR1 and CDR2 (germline): MNHEY, SMNVEV (reference sequence). This CDR3 spans 14 amino acids. V lost 5 bases, J lost 0 bases, and 9 bases lay in between. The CDR3 here is CASSPPRSTDTQYF. CDR3 bases: TGTGCCAGCAGTCCTCCACGAAGCACAGATACGCAGTATTTT.

The chain is built from TRBV7-3 and TRBJ2-2, with D possibly TRBD1 on 6 matching bases. The CDR3 contains 16 residues. Trimming left V 5 bases short and J 3 bases short, with 16 bases between. From germline, CDR1 is SGHTA and CDR2 FQGTGA. The CDR3 is CASSKTGFIDTGELFF. CDR3 sequence (DNA): TGTGCCAGCAGCAAAACAGGGTTCATAGACACCGGGGAGCTGTTTTTT. The whole variable domain, filled in from reference TRBV7-3 and TRBJ2-2, reads GAGVSQTPSNKVTEKGKYVELRCDPISGHTALYWYRQSLGQGPEFLIYFQGTGAADDSGLPNDRFFAVRPEGSVSTLKIQRTERGDSAVYLCASSKTGFIDTGELFFGEGSRLTVL.

The rearrangement joins TRBV28 to TRBJ2-2; TRBD1 matches 10 bases. Germline assignment: CDR1 MDHEN and CDR2 SYDVKM. J gave up 4 bases and V 3 bases, and 5 bases lay outside the gene matches. This CDR3 spans 16 amino acids. CDR3 nucleotides: TGTGCCAGCAGTTTGGACAGGGGGTCGGGCACCGGGGAGCTGTTTTTT. Amino acids: CASSLDRGSGTGELFF.

The chain couples TRBV7-9 to TRBJ2-7, with 11 bases matching TRBD2. The V gene end was trimmed by 2 bases and the J gene end by 3 bases; junction bases not matched to a gene: 6. CDR1 is SEHNR, CDR2 FQNEAQ, per germline (reference sequence). The CDR3 consists of 16 residues. The CDR3 nucleotides are TGTGCCAGCAGCTTAAATCCGGGACTAGCGGACTACGAGCAGTACTTC. Protein: CASSLNPGLADYEQYF.

This sequence joins TRBV25-1 and TRBJ2-3, with a weak D call TRBD2 (6 bases). V was shortened by 1 base and J by 6 bases, with 20 bases between the two germline ends. Germline V gene sequence: CDR1 MGHDK, CDR2 SYGVNS. The CDR3 has 17 amino acids. CDR3 sequence: CASSEWVRAGSGDTQYF. CDR3 DNA: TGTGCCAGCAGTGAATGGGTACGGGCGGGGTCCGGGGATACGCAGTATTTT. The whole variable domain, remainder taken from reference TRBV25-1 and TRBJ2-3, is EADIYQTPRYLVIGTGKKITLECSQTMGHDKMYWYQQDPGMELHLIHYSYGVNSTEKGDLSSESTVSRIRTEHFPLTLESARPSHTSQYLCASSEWVRAGSGDTQYFGPGTRLTVL.

This clone came up once. This rearrangement joins TRBV30 to TRBJ2-5; 8 bases match TRBD2. The J segment lost 1 base and the V segment lost 5 bases, leaving 12 bases of the junction unmatched. The germline CDR1 and CDR2 sequences are GTSNPN and SVGIG (reference sequence). This CDR3 has 16 amino acids. The chain's CDR3 is CAWGIGVAGIQETQYF. CDR3 coding DNA: TGTGCCTGGGGGATAGGGGTAGCGGGGATCCAAGAGACCCAGTACTTC. Drawing the rest from reference TRBV30 and TRBJ2-5, the complete variable domain is SQTIHQWPATLVQPVGSPLSLECTVEGTSNPNLYWYRQAAGRGLQLLFYSVGIGQISSEVPQNLSASRPQDRQFILSSKKLLLSDSGFYLCAWGIGVAGIQETQYFGPGTRLLVL.

V usage is TRBV19 and J usage is TRBJ1-4, with D uncertain. The CDR3 sequence is 12 residues long. Trimming removed 5 bases at V and 8 bases at J, with 9 bases between. The germline gives CDR1 LNHDA, CDR2 SQIVND (reference sequence). The CDR3 DNA reads TGTGCCAGTAGTCTCCAAGACGAAAAACTGTTTTTT. It yields the protein CASSLQDEKLFF.

The rearrangement joins TRBV13 to TRBJ2-1; D gene uncertain. Per germline, CDR1 PRHDT and CDR2 FYEKMQ (reference sequence). The CDR3 runs to 18 residues. V lost 3 bases to trimming and J lost 1 base, with 19 bases between them. The CDR3 DNA follows: TGTGCCAGCAGCTTTATTACTACCCTCCTTAGTTCCTACAATGAGCAGTTCTTC. Translation gives CASSFITTLLSSYNEQFF.

This sequence joins TRBV7-9 and TRBJ2-1; 9 bases line up with TRBD2. The germline V gene encodes CDR1 SEHNR and CDR2 FQNEAQ (reference sequence). The CDR3 covers 19 residues. Trimming removed 7 bases from V and 0 bases from J; junction bases left unmatched: 16. The CDR3 DNA reads TGTGCCAGCACCCTTTTAGCGGGAGCGGTCCAGAGCTCCTACAATGAGCAGTTCTTC. Translating it yields CASTLLAGAVQSSYNEQFF.

The chain combines TRBV6-1 with TRBJ2-7, with 10 bases aligning to TRBD1. Germline V gives CDR1 MNHNS, CDR2 SASEGT. The CDR3 extends over 15 amino acids. V shed 0 bases and J 6 bases; nucleotides not matched to a gene: 5. The CDR3 here is CASSEALGQGIEQYF. The CDR3 DNA reads TGTGCCAGCAGTGAAGCGCTGGGACAGGGGATCGAGCAGTACTTC.

This chain joins TRBV30 and TRBJ1-6; 8 nucleotides align to TRBD1. CDR1 and CDR2 from the germline V gene are GTSNPN and SVGIG (reference sequence). The CDR3 spans 12 residues. V shed 5 bases and J 9 bases; nucleotides not matched to a gene: 3. The CDR3 DNA reads as TGTGCCTGGGGCAGGGGGCGTTCACCCCTCCACTTT. This codes for CAWGRGRSPLHF.

J is TRBJ2-7 and V is TRBV7-9; D is ambiguous. Deletions cut 0 bases from V and 9 bases from J, with 9 bases between. Germline CDR1 and CDR2: SEHNR and FQNEAQ (reference sequence). The CDR3 has 12 amino acids. As DNA, the CDR3 is TGTGCCAGCAGCTTAGCGGGCGGTTGGCAGTACTTC. It translates to CASSLAGGWQYF.

This chain uses TRBV7-2 with TRBJ1-1; D is unclear. The CDR3 contains 13 residues. Trimming removed 1 base from V and 8 bases from J, with 11 bases in between. Germline lookup yields CDR1 SGHTA and CDR2 FQGNSA. As DNA, the CDR3 is TGTGCCAGCAGCTTAGGGCCGATGTCGGAAGCTTTCTTT. Translating gives CASSLGPMSEAFF.

The chain combines TRBV6-6 with TRBJ1-5; D call uncertain. V lost 7 bases and J 0 bases, leaving 10 bases between the germline ends. Looked up from germline, CDR1 is MNHNY and CDR2 is SVGAGI (reference sequence). This CDR3 is 14 amino acids long. The CDR3 sequence: CASKGDYSNQPQHF. In DNA form, the CDR3 reads TGTGCCAGCAAGGGAGACTATAGCAATCAGCCCCAGCATTTT.

The chain uses TRBV25-1 and TRBJ1-1; TRBD1 might be the D (6 bases). V lost 2 bases to trimming and J lost 4 bases, with 14 bases between them. This CDR3 has 15 amino acids. Germline loops: CDR1 MGHDK, CDR2 SYGVNS. The CDR3 DNA follows: TGTGCCAGCAGTGAAGGGGGCAGGGGTGGCACTGAAGCTTTCTTT. It translates to CASSEGGRGGTEAFF.

This rearrangement joins TRBV23-1 to TRBJ2-7; 7 nucleotides line up with TRBD1. TRBV23-1 carries the ORF label, with uncertain function. Trimming at V came to 4 bases and at J to 3 bases, leaving 9 bases not matched to a gene. The CDR3 has 15 amino acids. CDR3: CASSPLGTADYEQYF. The CDR3 DNA sequence: TGCGCCAGCAGTCCACTCGGGACAGCCGACTACGAGCAGTACTTC.

The rearrangement links TRBV5-4 to TRBJ2-1; 10 nucleotides line up with TRBD2. CDR1 is SGHNT, CDR2 YYREEE, per germline (reference sequence). The V gene end was trimmed by 0 bases and the J gene end by 2 bases; junction bases not matched to a gene: 5. The CDR3 loop spans 17 amino acids. CDR3 sequence reads: CASSLGSSGGAYNEQFF. CDR3 DNA sequence: TGTGCCAGCAGCTTGGGATCTAGCGGGGGAGCCTACAATGAGCAGTTCTTC.

The chain couples TRBV19 to TRBJ1-4; D unresolved. Germline V lookup: CDR1 LNHDA, CDR2 SQIVND (reference sequence). This CDR3 has 12 residues. Trimming removed 6 bases at V and 8 bases at J, with 10 bases between. CDR3: CASRDVWEKLFF. CDR3 nucleotide sequence: TGTGCCAGTAGAGACGTCTGGGAAAAACTGTTTTTT.

DNA for the CDR3: TGTGCCAGCAGTTACTTTACGACGGGGGGGGATCAGCAGTACTTC. This codes for CASSYFTTGGDQQYF. This rearrangement joins TRBV6-6 to TRBJ2-7, with TRBD2 identical over 8 bases. The germline CDR1 and CDR2 sequences are MNHNY and SVGAGI (reference sequence). This CDR3 has 15 residues. Trimming took 1 base from V and 8 from J; bases not matched to a gene: 10.